The clone carrying this TCR beta chain has a single count. The CDR3 has 18 residues. V lost 0 bases to trimming and J lost 0 bases; unmatched junction nucleotides: 10. The germline V gene encodes CDR1 GTSNPN and CDR2 SVGIG (reference sequence). Random hexamers were used to reverse transcribe roughly 0.45 to 1 ug of RNA. Amplification of the TCR beta CDR3 was carried out by immunoSEQ multiplex PCR, which spanned a total of 54 Vbeta and 13 Jbeta segments. TCRdb analysed the immunoSEQ multiplex PCR reads with MiXCR anew, one entry per CDR3 protein. Here the sample spans around 180,000 distinct CDR3 sequences, under 95% being singletons. The data belong to a study of CD8 T cells in Susac syndrome. Turning to the study itself: At the time of blood draw, patients with Susac syndrome were therapy-naive, receiving corticosteroids, or receiving intravenous immunoglobulin alone.

The TCR comes from a human donor with Susac syndrome. Sequencing was done on a sample of CD4+ T cells from PBMCs. This sequence joins TRBV30 and TRBJ2-1; 8 bases align to TRBD2. CDR3: CAWSVGAGGWSSYNEQFF. In DNA form, the CDR3 reads TGTGCCTGGAGTGTCGGTGCGGGGGGCTGGAGCTCCTACAATGAGCAGTTCTTC.